The present entry profiles one T cell receptor (beta chain) with its context. Trimming took 4 bases from V and 2 from J, leaving 13 bases between them. The CDR3 runs to 15 residues. Germline values: CDR1 SNHLY, CDR2 FYNNEI. The authors' processing: Reference gene primer amplification in the assay estimated nucleated cell counts. Profiled with immunoSEQ multiplex PCR; TCRdb holds only in-frame clones, not every one. For V, J and clone size, that table is used; D and trimming come from the DNA. This table has about 300,000 clones, 80% to 90% appearing once. This record comes from a study of blood T cell repertoires in COVID-19.

The genes are TRBV2 and TRBJ2-3; TRBD2 is a possible D gene (6 bases). This TCR was recovered from a woman between 50 and 59 years old with acute or convalescent COVID-19. The sequenced material came from peripheral blood. The CDR3 protein is CASSAERVVTDTQYF. The CDR3 DNA follows: TGTGCCAGCAGTGCTGAGCGGGTGGTCACAGATACGCAGTATTTT.